This T cell receptor (beta chain) derives from a study of blood T cell repertoires in COVID-19. Germline V gene data show CDR1 as SGHTA and CDR2 as FQGNSA. The CDR3 runs 11 residues. A note on this clone: At one of its ends the junction is not consistent with the germline gene, which may arise from a read error.

Data came from immunoSEQ multiplex PCR; TCRdb stores just in-frame clones and leaves some out. The data show around 280,000 clones, roughly 90% seen once. Sequenced input: PBMCs or T cells enriched from blood (not recorded which). V usage is TRBV7-2 and J usage is TRBJ2-3; the D is unclear. The sequence derives from a woman aged 18-30 years with acute COVID-19. DNA of the CDR3: TGTGCCAGCAGCTCTTCCCCCCCGGTTCATTTT. The encoded protein is CASSSSPPVHF.